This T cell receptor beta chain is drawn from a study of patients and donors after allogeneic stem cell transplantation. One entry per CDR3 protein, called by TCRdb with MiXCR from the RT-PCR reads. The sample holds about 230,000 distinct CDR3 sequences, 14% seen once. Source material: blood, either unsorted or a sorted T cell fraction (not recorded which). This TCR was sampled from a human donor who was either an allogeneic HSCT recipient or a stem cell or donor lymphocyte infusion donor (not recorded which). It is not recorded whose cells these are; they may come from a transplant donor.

The CDR3 nucleotides are TGTGCCAGCAGTTTCGGGCGGGATTCACCCCTCCACTTT. Translating it yields CASSFGRDSPLHF. The chain recombines TRBV12-3 or TRBV12-4 with TRBJ1-6; the D is unclear. Trimming removed 3 bases at V and 8 bases at J, with 8 bases between. The CDR3 loop spans 13 amino acids.